This T cell receptor beta chain comes out of a study of control samples from healthy donors and cancer patients. Measured with immunoSEQ multiplex PCR; TCRdb has only the in-frame clones, and not every one. The table has approximately 150,000 clones, approximately 91% seen once. V lost 0 bases to trimming and J lost 2 bases; unmatched junction nucleotides: 11. Germline CDR1 reads SGHDN; CDR2 reads FVKESK. This CDR3 comprises 18 residues. The receptor comes from a woman between 40 and 55 years old in good health. Specimen: blood. The chain joins TRBV14 to TRBJ2-3; 7 bases map to TRBD1. The CDR3 protein is CASSQDRARQGYTDTQYF. The CDR3 DNA is TGTGCCAGCAGCCAAGATAGGGCAAGACAGGGATACACAGATACGCAGTATTTT.